These 25 T cell receptor beta chains share one sample of origin, sequenced in a study of blood T cells in healthy people across ages. Combining a sample-barcoded 5' primer with a J-beta primer mix, a second PCR ran for roughly 6 to 12 cycles. TCRdb itself ran the 5' RACE reads through MiXCR, one entry per CDR3 protein. The sample lists hundreds of thousands of distinct CDR3 sequences, roughly three fifths occurring once. Source material: blood. All receptors come from a man between 60 and 70 years old in good health.

The chain is built from TRBV6-2 or TRBV6-3 and TRBJ1-1; D unclear. The CDR3 totals 11 residues. Trimming took off 6 bases at V and 5 bases at J, with 7 bases between the two ends. Germline V gene data show CDR1 as MNHEY and CDR2 as SVGEGT. The CDR3 bases are TGTGCCAGCAGCCACGGTACTGAAGCTTTCTTT. It encodes CASSHGTEAFF.

This chain joins TRBV7-9 and TRBJ2-7; D may be TRBD2 (6 bases). Germline V CDR1 and CDR2: SEHNR, FQNEAQ (reference sequence). The CDR3 has 15 amino acids. V lost 2 bases and J 2 bases, leaving 13 bases between the germline ends. The CDR3: CASSLMAGPTYEQYF. CDR3 coding DNA: TGTGCCAGCAGCTTAATGGCGGGGCCCACCTACGAGCAGTACTTC. Full variable domain (outside the CDR3, taken from reference TRBV7-9 and TRBJ2-7): DTGVSQNPRHKITKRGQNVTFRCDPISEHNRLYWYRQTLGQGPEFLTYFQNEAQLEKSRLLSDRFSAERPKGSFSTLEIQRTEQGDSAMYLCASSLMAGPTYEQYFGPGTRLTVT.

The chain carries TRBV2 and TRBJ1-2; 7 bases agree with TRBD1. With 6 bases clipped from V and 3 bases from J, the junction kept 16 bases outside the gene matches. Germline CDR1 reads SNHLY; CDR2 reads FYNNEI. The CDR3 contains 17 residues. The CDR3 reads CASSGSRDRKTHYGYTF. The CDR3 DNA follows: TGTGCCAGCAGCGGAAGCCGGGACAGAAAGACTCACTATGGCTACACCTTC.

The chain is built from TRBV3-1 and TRBJ2-1; D remains unclear. With 0 bases removed from V and 4 bases from J, the gap between germline ends came to 7 bases. This CDR3 comprises 14 residues. Germline lookup yields CDR1 LGHDT and CDR2 YNNKEL (reference sequence). The CDR3 nucleotides read TGTGCCAGCAGCCAAGAGCAGATTTACAATGAGCAGTTCTTC. Its translation is CASSQEQIYNEQFF.

V and J are TRBV6-5 and TRBJ1-1; D is possibly TRBD1 (5 bases). CDR1 and CDR2 (germline): MNHEY, SVGAGI. The ends were cut back, 0 bases at V and 1 base at J, with 12 bases in the middle. The CDR3 sequence is 16 residues long. The CDR3: CASSYSSKGRNTEAFF. The CDR3 nucleotides are TGTGCCAGCAGTTACTCGAGTAAGGGACGGAACACTGAAGCTTTCTTT.

The V call is TRBV9, the J call TRBJ2-1, with 7 bases that match TRBD1. The CDR3 consists of 15 residues. V was clipped by 4 bases and J by 7 bases; unmatched bases: 11. CDR1 and CDR2 from the germline V gene are SGDLS and YYNGEE. The CDR3 reads CASSPGTVISNEQFF. CDR3 coding DNA: TGTGCCAGCAGCCCCGGGACAGTTATTTCAAATGAGCAGTTCTTC.

In DNA, the CDR3 is TGCAGCGTTGAAGATTGGGACAGGGAAATCCCTGGGGGGACCCAGTACTTC. It codes for CSVEDWDREIPGGTQYF. The rearrangement links TRBV29-1 to TRBJ2-5, with 9 bases matching TRBD1. This CDR3 is 17 amino acids long. Germline CDR1 is SQVTM and CDR2 is ANQGSEA. The junction had 15 bases not matched to a gene; V was cut back by 0 bases and J by 7 bases.

The V gene is TRBV12-3 or TRBV12-4, the J gene TRBJ2-5, with a weak D call TRBD2 (6 bases). This CDR3 contains 16 residues. Between the trimmed V and J ends, which lost 4 bases and 1 base, there was a span of 16 bases. The CDR3 loop is CASSSRLGGTQETQYF. CDR3 in DNA: TGTGCCAGCAGTTCACGGCTCGGGGGTACCCAAGAGACCCAGTACTTC.

CDR3 DNA sequence: TGCAGTGCTAGGTCGGGGGGGCTAAATACGCAGTATTTT. Protein product: CSARSGGLNTQYF. The V gene is TRBV20-1, the J gene TRBJ2-3, with TRBD2 matching 8 bases. The germline V gene encodes CDR1 DFQATT and CDR2 SNEGSKA (reference sequence). After removal of 3 bases from V and 7 bases from J, the junction contained 6 bases not matched to a gene. This CDR3 comprises 13 residues.

The chain couples TRBV10-3 to TRBJ2-2; D may be TRBD2 (6 bases). With 10 bases removed from V and 5 bases from J, the gap between germline ends came to 20 bases. This CDR3 is 15 amino acids long. CDR1 is ENHRY, CDR2 SYGVKD, per germline. The chain's CDR3 is CATRRVKLQTGELFF. The CDR3 DNA follows: TGTGCCACCAGGAGGGTAAAGCTTCAAACCGGGGAGCTGTTTTTT.

This chain connects TRBV2 to TRBJ1-2, with 8 bases identical to TRBD1. V dropped 5 bases and J dropped 7; count of bases not matched to a gene: 12. CDR3 length: 15 residues. CDR1 is SNHLY, CDR2 FYNNEI, per germline. The CDR3 spells CASSPRTGQQAGYTF. In DNA, the CDR3 is TGTGCCAGCAGTCCTCGGACAGGGCAGCAAGCTGGCTACACCTTC.

V and J are TRBV7-2 and TRBJ2-3; 11 bases agree with TRBD2. V was pared by 5 bases and J by 6 bases, with 4 bases of the junction left unmatched. This CDR3 spans 14 amino acids. Germline V gene lookup returns CDR1 SGHTA and CDR2 FQGNSA. CDR3 coding DNA: TGTGCCAGCAGCAAACGACTAGCGGGGGATACGCAGTATTTT. As protein: CASSKRLAGDTQYF.

This sequence joins TRBV25-1 and TRBJ2-1; TRBD1 agrees at 9 bases. Germline CDR1 MGHDK, CDR2 SYGVNS. This CDR3 contains 16 residues. The V gene end was trimmed by 6 bases and the J gene end by 7 bases; junction bases not matched to a gene: 13. CDR3 region: CASSGYPGQGVNEQFF. Here the CDR3 DNA reads TGTGCCAGCAGCGGATACCCGGGACAGGGTGTAAATGAGCAGTTCTTC. The full variable domain, completed using reference TRBV25-1 and TRBJ2-1, is EADIYQTPRYLVIGTGKKITLECSQTMGHDKMYWYQQDPGMELHLIHYSYGVNSTEKGDLSSESTVSRIRTEHFPLTLESARPSHTSQYLCASSGYPGQGVNEQFFGPGTRLTVL.

The V gene is TRBV28, the J gene TRBJ1-2; a weak D match, TRBD1 (5 bases). This CDR3 contains 14 residues. In germline, CDR1 is MDHEN, CDR2 SYDVKM. V lost 7 bases and J 10 bases, leaving 22 bases between the germline ends. The CDR3 coding sequence is TGTGCCAGCAACCTAATAGGGGCAGATAAAGACTACACCTTC. As protein: CASNLIGADKDYTF.

The V gene is TRBV14, the J gene TRBJ2-5; the match to TRBD2 covers 12 bases. J gave up 4 bases and V 9 bases, and 6 bases lay outside the gene matches. The CDR3 consists of 14 residues. Germline V CDR1 and CDR2: SGHDN, FVKESK. CDR3 in amino acids: CASRLAGERETQYF. CDR3 coding DNA: TGTGCCAGTCGACTAGCGGGGGAAAGAGAGACCCAGTACTTC. Combining the CDR3 with reference TRBV14 and TRBJ2-5 gives the whole variable domain EAGVTQFPSHSVIEKGQTVTLRCDPISGHDNLYWYRRVMGKEIKFLLHFVKESKQDESGMPNNRFLAERTGGTYSTLKVQPAELEDSGVYFCASRLAGERETQYFGPGTRLLVL.

The CDR3 is CASSDRGSGEQYF. CDR3 coding DNA: TGTGCCAGCTCCGACAGGGGAAGTGGAGAGCAGTACTTC. The rearrangement uses TRBV7-2 and TRBJ2-5; 8 bases map to TRBD1. The ends lost 8 bases at V and 11 bases at J; junction bases unmatched: 13. CDR1 and CDR2 (germline): SGHTA, FQGNSA. The CDR3 totals 13 residues.

The rearrangement links TRBV5-1 to TRBJ2-1; D is undetermined. The germline V gene has CDR1 SGHRS and CDR2 YFSETQ. V lost 0 bases, J lost 5 bases, and 18 bases lay in between. The CDR3 spans 17 residues. The chain's CDR3 is CASSLEPVGQPNNEQFF. The CDR3 nucleotides read TGCGCCAGCAGCTTGGAACCAGTCGGGCAGCCCAACAATGAGCAGTTCTTC.

V is TRBV20-1 and J is TRBJ2-6; D not certain. V gave up 5 bases and J gave up 4 bases, with 9 bases separating them. The germline V gene has CDR1 DFQATT and CDR2 SNEGSKA (reference sequence). CDR3 length: 13 amino acids. The CDR3 region is CSAHVGGANVLTF. CDR3 DNA sequence: TGCAGTGCTCACGTGGGGGGGGCCAACGTCCTGACTTTC.

This chain joins TRBV12-3 or TRBV12-4 and TRBJ1-1; TRBD1 agrees at 7 bases. The length of the CDR3 is 13 residues. With 5 bases clipped from V and 5 bases from J, the junction kept 5 bases outside the gene matches. CDR3 in DNA: TGTGCCAGCAGTACCGACAGGGTTACTGAAGCTTTCTTT. This codes for CASSTDRVTEAFF.

V is TRBV3-1 and J is TRBJ1-1; D is unresolved. Germline lookup yields CDR1 LGHDT and CDR2 YNNKEL (reference sequence). Trimming took off 4 bases at V and 6 bases at J, with 15 bases between the two ends. The CDR3 loop spans 14 amino acids. As DNA, the CDR3 is TGTGCCAGCAGCCCCAGTGCCCTCTTCTCTGAAGCTTTCTTT. Its protein product is CASSPSALFSEAFF.

CDR3 sequence: CAISGDWDEKLFF. DNA for the CDR3: TGTGCCATCAGTGGGGATTGGGATGAAAAACTGTTTTTT. J is TRBJ1-4 and V is TRBV10-3, with no clear D. CDR1 and CDR2 (germline): ENHRY, SYGVKD. Trimming shortened V by 4 bases and J by 6 bases, and 9 bases separated the two germline ends. CDR3 length: 13 amino acids.

This clonotype was seen at least ten times. The genes are TRBV7-2 and TRBJ1-6; unclear D gene. The germline V and J ends were trimmed by 2 bases and 6 bases, with 11 bases remaining between them. This CDR3 comprises 15 residues. Per the germline V gene, CDR1 is SGHTA and CDR2 is FQGNSA. The CDR3 region is CASSLHGPGNSPLHF. The CDR3, as DNA: TGTGCCAGCAGCTTACACGGCCCCGGTAATTCACCCCTCCACTTT.

CDR3 protein: CSARTGGNTGELFF. CDR3 nucleotide sequence: TGCAGTGCTCGGACAGGGGGCAACACCGGGGAGCTGTTTTTT. V gene TRBV20-1 combines with J gene TRBJ2-2; 11 bases are a match to TRBD1. The J segment lost 2 bases and the V segment lost 5 bases, leaving 1 base of the junction unmatched. The length of the CDR3 is 14 residues. Germline lookup yields CDR1 DFQATT and CDR2 SNEGSKA (reference sequence).

This chain connects TRBV18 to TRBJ2-5; 9 nucleotides agree with TRBD1. Looked up from germline, CDR1 is KGHSH and CDR2 is LQKENI. V shed 2 bases and J 4 bases; nucleotides not matched to a gene: 5. This CDR3 has 15 residues. The CDR3 spells CASSPAGTGTETQYF. The CDR3 DNA sequence: TGTGCCAGCTCACCAGCTGGGACAGGGACAGAGACCCAGTACTTC.

Only one count was recorded for this clonotype. V is TRBV2 and J is TRBJ2-1, with D uncertain. V was shortened by 4 bases and J by 6 bases, with 19 bases between the two germline ends. Germline CDR1 is SNHLY and CDR2 is FYNNEI. This CDR3 comprises 16 residues. The CDR3 bases are TGTGCCAGCAGTGTTTTAGGGTACAGCTTTATCAATGAGCAGTTCTTC. The encoded protein is CASSVLGYSFINEQFF. Looking up the rest from reference TRBV2 and TRBJ2-1 gives the full variable domain: EPEVTQTPSHQVTQMGQEVILRCVPISNHLYFYWYRQILGQKVEFLVSFYNNEISEKSEIFDDQFSVERPDGSNFTLKIRSTKLEDSAMYFCASSVLGYSFINEQFFGPGTRLTVL.